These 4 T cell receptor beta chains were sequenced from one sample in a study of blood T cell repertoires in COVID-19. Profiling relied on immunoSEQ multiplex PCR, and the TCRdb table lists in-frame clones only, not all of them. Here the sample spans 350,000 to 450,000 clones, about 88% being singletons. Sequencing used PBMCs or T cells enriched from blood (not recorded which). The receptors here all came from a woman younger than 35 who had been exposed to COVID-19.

The DNA for the CDR3 is TGTGCCAGTAACGGCGCGGGGTCTGGGGCCAACGTCCTGACTTTC. Its translation is CASNGAGSGANVLTF. The chain uses TRBV19 and TRBJ2-6; tentative D call: TRBD2 (6 bases). Germline V lookup: CDR1 LNHDA, CDR2 SQIVND (reference sequence). The CDR3 is made up of 15 amino acids. Trimming removed 7 bases at V and 1 base at J, with 11 bases between.

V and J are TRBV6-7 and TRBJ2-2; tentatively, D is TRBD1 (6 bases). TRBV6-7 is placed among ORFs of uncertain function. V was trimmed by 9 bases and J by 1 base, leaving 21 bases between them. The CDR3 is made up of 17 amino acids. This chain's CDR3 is CASHSIPRDKNTGELFF. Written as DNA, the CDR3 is TGTGCCAGTCATTCAATCCCCCGGGACAAGAACACCGGGGAGCTGTTTTTT.

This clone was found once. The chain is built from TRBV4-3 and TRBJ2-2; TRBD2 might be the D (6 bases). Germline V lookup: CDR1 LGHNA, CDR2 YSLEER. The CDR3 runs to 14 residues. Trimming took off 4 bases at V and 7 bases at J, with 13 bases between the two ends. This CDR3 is CASSPGRGSGELFF. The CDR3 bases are TGCGCCAGCAGCCCGGGCCGGGGGAGCGGGGAGCTGTTTTTT.

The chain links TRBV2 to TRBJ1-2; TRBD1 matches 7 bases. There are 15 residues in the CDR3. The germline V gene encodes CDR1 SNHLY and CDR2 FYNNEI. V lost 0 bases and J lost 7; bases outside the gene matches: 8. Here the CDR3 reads CASSEARQGRPGYTF. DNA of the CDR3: TGTGCCAGCAGTGAAGCACGACAGGGTCGGCCTGGCTACACCTTC. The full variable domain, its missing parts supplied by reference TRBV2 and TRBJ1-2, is EPEVTQTPSHQVTQMGQEVILRCVPISNHLYFYWYRQILGQKVEFLVSFYNNEISEKSEIFDDQFSVERPDGSNFTLKIRSTKLEDSAMYFCASSEARQGRPGYTFGSGTRLTVV.